One sample yielded the 9 T cell receptor beta chains listed below, sequenced in a study of PD-1 blockade in classical Hodgkin lymphoma. Each and every patient relapsed after autologous stem cell transplantation, and patients got differing brentuximab vedotin exposure. Here immunoSEQ multiplex PCR was the method, and the copy in TCRdb shows in-frame clones only, minus some. Of approximately 100,000 clones in the sample, around 89% were seen once. Sequencing used peripheral blood mononuclear cells (PBMCs), obtained before the second cycle of nivolumab. These receptors all come from a human donor with classical Hodgkin lymphoma.

CDR3 loop: CAWSLARRYGYTF. In DNA form, the CDR3 reads TGTGCCTGGAGTCTTGCACGGAGGTATGGCTACACCTTC. V is TRBV30 and J is TRBJ1-2; D remains unclear. The CDR3 covers 13 residues. Trimming cost V 2 bases and J 5 bases, with 12 bases left between them. Germline lookup yields CDR1 GTSNPN and CDR2 SVGIG (reference sequence).

The V gene is TRBV19, the J gene TRBJ1-1; the D is unclear. This CDR3 has 16 amino acids. Germline CDR1 and CDR2: LNHDA and SQIVND (reference sequence). With 3 bases removed from V and 1 base from J, the gap between germline ends came to 15 bases. CDR3 loop: CASSIWIRGSNTEAFF. The CDR3 bases are TGTGCCAGTAGTATTTGGATTCGCGGGTCGAACACTGAAGCTTTCTTT.

This sequence joins TRBV28 and TRBJ2-7; D is possibly TRBD2 (7 bases). Germline-derived CDR1 and CDR2 are MDHEN and SYDVKM. This CDR3 is 16 amino acids long. V shed 2 bases and J shed 4 bases, with 18 bases lying between them. The CDR3 loop is CASSLTLGGGGYEQYF. The CDR3 nucleotides are TGTGCCAGCAGTTTAACCCTAGGGGGGGGTGGGTACGAGCAGTACTTC.

This chain joins TRBV30 and TRBJ2-5; weak D call: TRBD2 (7 bases). Looked up from germline, CDR1 is GTSNPN and CDR2 is SVGIG (reference sequence). Trimming stripped 4 bases from V and 5 bases from J, with 20 bases between. The CDR3 has 15 amino acids. As DNA, the CDR3 is TGTGCCTGGAATAAGGGGGGGCCGCTTTCCGAGACCCAGTACTTC. It specifies CAWNKGGPLSETQYF.

This clone was observed a single time. The V and J genes are TRBV5-1 and TRBJ2-1; D tentatively reads TRBD1 or TRBD2 (5 bases each). Between the trimmed V and J ends, which lost 2 bases and 9 bases, there was a span of 9 bases. The V gene's germline CDR1 is SGHRS and CDR2 YFSETQ. CDR3 length equals 12 residues. The CDR3 DNA reads as TGCGCCAGCAGCTTACTAGGGGTTGAGCAGTTCTTC. Its protein is CASSLLGVEQFF.

The chain has TRBV5-6 and TRBJ1-4; 7 nucleotides line up with TRBD1. The CDR3 extends over 15 amino acids. Trimming took 0 bases from V and 10 from J; bases not matched to a gene: 9. CDR1 and CDR2 (germline): SGHDT, YYEEEE. The CDR3 region is CASSLGGPDRRKLFF. As DNA, the CDR3 is TGTGCCAGCAGCTTGGGAGGGCCGGACAGGCGAAAACTGTTTTTT.

This clone is a singleton in its sample. V usage is TRBV19 and J usage is TRBJ1-1, with 7 bases matching TRBD1. The germline CDR1 and CDR2 sequences are LNHDA and SQIVND (reference sequence). The CDR3 has 16 residues. V shed 2 bases, J shed 0 bases, and the junction held 6 bases outside the gene matches. DNA of the CDR3: TGTGCCAGTAGTATATTTGGGACAGCCTTGAACACTGAAGCTTTCTTT. Translating it yields CASSIFGTALNTEAFF.

V and J are TRBV9 and TRBJ2-5, with 8 bases lining up with TRBD2. Germline-derived CDR1 and CDR2 are SGDLS and YYNGEE. With V trimmed by 2 bases and J by 4 bases, 7 bases remained unmatched. There are 15 residues in the CDR3. The CDR3 here is CASSVPCLAGETQYF. CDR3 coding DNA: TGTGCCAGCAGCGTTCCCTGCCTAGCGGGAGAGACCCAGTACTTC.

The rearrangement joins TRBV25-1 to TRBJ2-2, with TRBD1 matching 8 bases. V shed 5 bases and J 5 bases; nucleotides not matched to a gene: 4. The CDR3 sequence is 14 residues long. Germline V gene data show CDR1 as MGHDK and CDR2 as SYGVNS. CDR3 nucleotides: TGTGCCAGCAGTTCGGACAGGGAGACCGGGGAGCTGTTTTTT. Its translation is CASSSDRETGELFF.